Each of the 32 T cell receptor beta chains below was sequenced from the same sample in a study of neoadjuvant anti-PD-1 for oral cavity cancer. Some clones are missing from TCRdb's copy, which holds only in-frame ones; the method was immunoSEQ multiplex PCR. This sample yields about 8,700 clones, of which approximately 60% are seen a single time; about 8.3% belongs to the top ten. The sample consisted of tumor tissue, taken before nivolumab (anti-PD-1) treatment. The receptor set was obtained from a person between 40 and 85 years old with oral cavity squamous cell carcinoma.

This clone was picked up a small number of times. As DNA, the CDR3 is TGTGCCAGCAGCCGGGACAGGGCCAAGGATGGCTACACCTTC. Translating it yields CASSRDRAKDGYTF. The chain carries TRBV7-8 and TRBJ1-2; 9 bases are shared with TRBD1. The CDR3 totals 14 residues. CDR1 SGHVS and CDR2 FQNEAQ come from the germline V gene. V gave up 5 bases and J gave up 6 bases; unmatched junction bases: 7.

The rearrangement uses TRBV6-1 and TRBJ1-2; D gene unclear. Trimming stripped 3 bases from V and 3 bases from J, with 11 bases between. Germline CDR1 is MNHNS and CDR2 is SASEGT. The CDR3 totals 14 residues. The CDR3 loop reads CASSDQAGYYGYTF. The DNA of the CDR3 is TGTGCCAGCAGTGACCAGGCTGGGTACTATGGCTACACCTTC.

The chain is built from TRBV10-3 and TRBJ1-2; D remains unclear. This CDR3 contains 14 residues. Trimming cost V 1 base and J 0 bases, with 6 bases left between them. Germline CDR1 is ENHRY and CDR2 is SYGVKD. Written as DNA, the CDR3 is TGTGCCATCAGTGAGTGGCGGACTAACTATGGCTACACCTTC. It translates to CAISEWRTNYGYTF.

The chain links TRBV5-1 to TRBJ2-3, with D possibly matching TRBD1 (6 bases). V lost 4 bases and J lost 4, with 16 bases in between. CDR1 SGHRS and CDR2 YFSETQ come from the germline V gene. This CDR3 contains 15 residues. Here the CDR3 reads CASSGTGTSPDTQYF. For the CDR3, the DNA is TGCGCCAGCAGCGGAACCGGGACAAGCCCAGATACGCAGTATTTT.

The chain joins TRBV6-1 to TRBJ2-7; 8 bases map to TRBD1. Losses at the gene ends were 6 bases for V and 7 bases for J; bases not matched to a gene: 11. The CDR3 has 14 residues. CDR1 and CDR2 (germline): MNHNS, SASEGT. This chain's CDR3 is CASRGIQGAKEQYF. The CDR3 DNA sequence: TGTGCCAGCAGGGGGATCCAGGGGGCGAAAGAGCAGTACTTC.

The CDR3 protein is CASSKVVIRQYALVGYTF. The CDR3 DNA reads as TGTGCCAGCAGCAAAGTGGTAATCCGACAGTACGCCCTCGTCGGCTACACCTTC. The chain links TRBV21-1 to TRBJ1-2; TRBD1, as called in the table, went unchecked against the DNA. TRBV21-1 represents a pseudogene. The length of the CDR3 is 18 residues.

V gene TRBV11-2 combines with J gene TRBJ2-1; TRBD1 might be the D (5 bases). V lost 2 bases to trimming and J lost 5 bases, with 13 bases between them. This CDR3 is 15 amino acids long. Germline CDR1 is SGHAT and CDR2 is FQNNGV. CDR3: CASSLYWGFHNEQFF. DNA of the CDR3: TGTGCCAGCAGCTTATACTGGGGCTTCCACAATGAGCAGTTCTTC.

The chain uses TRBV7-9 and TRBJ2-6; D gene uncertain. The V gene lost 5 bases and the J gene lost 0 bases, with 8 bases spanning the gap. CDR3 length equals 15 residues. From germline, CDR1 is SEHNR and CDR2 FQNEAQ (reference sequence). The CDR3 loop reads CASSLRASGANVLTF. The CDR3 DNA is TGTGCCAGCAGCCTAAGGGCCTCTGGGGCCAACGTCCTGACTTTC.

This clone has only one observation. V and J are TRBV12-5 and TRBJ1-6; 7 nucleotides align to TRBD1. Trimming took 0 bases from V and 9 from J; bases not matched to a gene: 5. The CDR3 covers 15 residues. Germline loops: CDR1 LGHNT, CDR2 FRNRAP. The CDR3 here is CASGLVAGGFSPLHF. Here the CDR3 DNA reads TGTGCTAGTGGTTTGGTGGCAGGGGGATTTTCACCCCTCCACTTT.

The chain carries TRBV6-4 and TRBJ2-3, with a tentative D call TRBD2 (5 bases). Deletions cut 4 bases from V and 1 base from J, with 9 bases between. Germline V CDR1 and CDR2: MRHNA, SNTAGT. CDR3 length: 14 amino acids. The CDR3 sequence: CASSGDGGTDTQYF. The CDR3 coding sequence is TGTGCCAGCAGTGGAGACGGGGGCACAGATACGCAGTATTTT.

The J gene is TRBJ2-3, the V gene TRBV19; D unresolved. The V and J ends lost 3 bases and 3 bases respectively, with 7 bases between them. CDR1 and CDR2 (germline): LNHDA, SQIVND (reference sequence). The CDR3 is 13 residues long. The CDR3 protein is CASSIEITDTQYF. The CDR3 coding sequence is TGTGCCAGTAGTATTGAGATAACAGATACGCAGTATTTT.

In its sample, this clone ranks as medium-sized. This rearrangement joins TRBV16 to TRBJ1-5; the D is unclear. Germline V gene sequence: CDR1 KGHSY, CDR2 FQNENV. V lost 4 bases and J 4 bases, leaving 8 bases between the germline ends. The CDR3 has 13 amino acids. CDR3 sequence reads: CASSPMQNQPQHF. CDR3 DNA sequence: TGTGCCAGCAGCCCTATGCAAAATCAGCCCCAGCATTTT.

CDR3 sequence reads: CASVAGQGYNEQFF. In nucleotides, the CDR3 is TGTGCTAGCGTAGCGGGACAGGGTTACAATGAGCAGTTCTTC. The V and J genes are TRBV12-5 and TRBJ2-1; a weak D match, TRBD1 (9 bases). CDR1 is LGHNT, CDR2 FRNRAP, per germline. The CDR3 contains 14 residues. Trimming left V 9 bases short and J 4 bases short, with 16 bases between.

J is TRBJ1-2 and V is TRBV25-1; weak D call: TRBD1 (6 bases). The V end lost 5 bases, the J end lost 0 bases, and 10 bases lay between the germline ends. The CDR3 has 14 amino acids. Germline V gives CDR1 MGHDK, CDR2 SYGVNS. CDR3 DNA: TGTGCCAGCAGTTCGTGGACAGCTAACTATGGCTACACCTTC. Translating gives CASSSWTANYGYTF.

The V and J genes are TRBV6-5 and TRBJ1-1; TRBD1 is a possible D gene (5 bases). The CDR3 runs to 16 residues. The germline V gene has CDR1 MNHEY and CDR2 SVGAGI. Between the trimmed V and J ends, which lost 0 bases and 2 bases, there was a span of 13 bases. In DNA form, the CDR3 reads TGTGCCAGCAGTTACTCGGGGCACAGACTTAACACTGAAGCTTTCTTT. It translates to CASSYSGHRLNTEAFF.

This chain uses TRBV18 with TRBJ1-2; D remains unclear. The CDR3 runs to 14 residues. Germline V gene lookup returns CDR1 KGHSH and CDR2 LQKENI. V gave up 3 bases and J gave up 4 bases, with 12 bases separating them. The CDR3 coding sequence is TGTGCCAGCTCACCTACCACGGACCTCTATGGCTACACCTTC. Translated, it gives CASSPTTDLYGYTF.

The chain is built from TRBV5-6 and TRBJ1-1; D is ambiguous. Trimming left V 4 bases short and J 5 bases short, with 18 bases between. This CDR3 has 15 amino acids. In germline, CDR1 is SGHDT, CDR2 YYEEEE. CDR3 DNA sequence: TGTGCCAGCAGCCCCCCGACCGGGAGAGGGACTGAAGCTTTCTTT. This codes for CASSPPTGRGTEAFF.

The rearrangement uses TRBV5-1 and TRBJ1-4; TRBD1 aligns across 12 bases. The V segment lost 2 bases and the J segment 5 bases; nucleotides outside the gene matches: 7. This CDR3 contains 17 residues. CDR1 is SGHRS, CDR2 YFSETQ, per germline. As DNA, the CDR3 is TGCGCCAGCAGCTTCTCCGGGACAGGGGGCATGAATGAAAAACTGTTTTTT. Translation: CASSFSGTGGMNEKLFF.

The V and J genes are TRBV18 and TRBJ1-6; D is possibly TRBD1 (5 bases). Germline assignment: CDR1 KGHSH and CDR2 LQKENI. V was pared by 3 bases and J by 0 bases, with 15 bases between. The CDR3 is 18 residues long. CDR3 protein: CASSPRTPRSSYNSPLHF. CDR3 DNA: TGTGCCAGCTCACCTCGGACACCTAGGAGCTCCTATAATTCACCCCTCCACTTT.

The gene calls are TRBV2 and TRBJ2-1; D not certain. Trimming left V 5 bases short and J 9 bases short, with 14 bases between. This CDR3 comprises 13 residues. Germline V gene data show CDR1 as SNHLY and CDR2 as FYNNEI. DNA of the CDR3: TGTGCCAGCAGTCGAGACGCGGCCAGTGAGCAGTTCTTC. Its protein product is CASSRDAASEQFF.

The chain combines TRBV7-6 with TRBJ1-5; no reliable D call. V was cut by 2 bases and J by 4 bases, with 12 bases left in between. The CDR3 is made up of 15 amino acids. Germline V lookup: CDR1 SGHVS, CDR2 FNYEAQ. The CDR3: CASSLSAGLNQPQHF. In nucleotides, the CDR3 is TGTGCCAGCAGCTTATCGGCAGGACTTAATCAGCCCCAGCATTTT.

The V and J genes are TRBV2 and TRBJ1-2; 7 positions match TRBD1. The CDR3 is made up of 15 amino acids. Unmatched junction bases numbered 3, after V lost 1 base and J lost 1 base. Germline V gene sequence: CDR1 SNHLY, CDR2 FYNNEI. The CDR3: CASSEGTGNNYGYTF. Here the CDR3 DNA reads TGTGCCAGCAGTGAAGGGACAGGAAATAACTATGGCTACACCTTC.

This clone has a handful of counts. The rearrangement joins TRBV4-1 to TRBJ1-2; possibly TRBD1 for D (5 bases). CDR3 size: 14 residues. Per germline, CDR1 MGHRA and CDR2 YSYEKL. The ends were cut back, 0 bases at V and 8 bases at J, with 13 bases in the middle. This CDR3 reads CASSQDGGGRGYTF. The CDR3 DNA is TGCGCCAGCAGCCAAGACGGGGGAGGGCGCGGCTACACCTTC.

This CDR3 is CASSEDSSPAKNIQYF. The CDR3 DNA sequence: TGTGCCAGCAGCGAGGACAGTTCGCCAGCCAAAAACATTCAGTACTTC. The rearrangement joins TRBV9 to TRBJ2-4; D possibly corresponds to TRBD1 (6 bases). V lost 3 bases and J 0 bases, leaving 13 bases between the germline ends. The CDR3 runs to 16 residues. Per the germline V gene, CDR1 is SGDLS and CDR2 is YYNGEE.

This sequence joins TRBV30 and TRBJ1-1, with D hard to call. Germline V CDR1 and CDR2: GTSNPN, SVGIG (reference sequence). Trimming cost V 0 bases and J 0 bases, with 5 bases left between them. The CDR3 has 13 amino acids. CDR3 DNA sequence: TGTGCCTGGAGTGTACAAGTGAACACTGAAGCTTTCTTT. Translated, it gives CAWSVQVNTEAFF. The whole variable domain, remainder taken from reference TRBV30 and TRBJ1-1, is SQTIHQWPATLVQPVGSPLSLECTVEGTSNPNLYWYRQAAGRGLQLLFYSVGIGQISSEVPQNLSASRPQDRQFILSSKKLLLSDSGFYLCAWSVQVNTEAFFGQGTRLTVV.

This clone has a handful of counts. The V call is TRBV7-6, the J call TRBJ1-4; 8 positions agree with TRBD1. The CDR3 is made up of 14 amino acids. The germline V gene has CDR1 SGHVS and CDR2 FNYEAQ. The V and J ends lost 3 bases and 7 bases, in that order; junction bases with no gene match: 4. CDR3 protein: CASSLRTGREKLFF. The DNA of the CDR3 is TGTGCCAGCAGCTTGAGGACAGGGCGTGAAAAACTGTTTTTT.

This clone is medium-sized within its sample. This chain uses TRBV7-9 with TRBJ2-7; D might be TRBD2 (6 bases). There are 15 residues in the CDR3. CDR1 and CDR2 (germline): SEHNR, FQNEAQ (reference sequence). V gave up 1 base and J gave up 3 bases, with 13 bases separating them. CDR3 bases: TGTGCCAGCAGCTTAGTTACGGGAGCATACTACGAGCAGTACTTC. This sequence encodes CASSLVTGAYYEQYF.

This clone was seen a handful of times. V gene TRBV29-1 combines with J gene TRBJ1-1; maybe TRBD1 (5 bases). The germline V and J ends were trimmed by 5 bases and 0 bases, with 19 bases remaining between them. This CDR3 comprises 16 residues. Germline-derived CDR1 and CDR2 are SQVTM and ANQGSEA. The CDR3 DNA is TGCAGCGTTCTGGGCCAAGAGCGGGGGATGAACACTGAAGCTTTCTTT. Its translation: CSVLGQERGMNTEAFF. Supplemented by reference TRBV29-1 and TRBJ1-1, the full variable domain reads SAVISQKPSRDICQRGTSLTIQCQVDSQVTMMFWYRQQPGQSLTLIATANQGSEATYESGFVIDKFPISRPNLTFSTLTVSNMSPEDSSIYLCSVLGQERGMNTEAFFGQGTRLTVV.

This clone came up once. V usage is TRBV15 and J usage is TRBJ2-7; the D gene is possibly TRBD2 (6 bases). Germline V gene data show CDR1 as LNHNV and CDR2 as YYDKDF (reference sequence). V dropped 9 bases and J dropped 2 bases, with 17 bases sitting between them. The CDR3 contains 14 residues. The CDR3 sequence: CATRSTGGPYEQYF. The CDR3 DNA sequence: TGTGCCACTAGATCTACCGGAGGGCCCTACGAGCAGTACTTC.

J is TRBJ2-5 and V is TRBV4-2; tentatively, D is TRBD2 (7 bases). The CDR3 contains 14 residues. Trimming removed 3 bases at V and 5 bases at J, with 13 bases between. Germline V gives CDR1 LGHNA, CDR2 YNFKEQ. The CDR3 DNA follows: TGTGCCAGCAGCCAGTGGGGGGGCCGGGAGACCCAGTACTTC. Encoded protein: CASSQWGGRETQYF.

The chain has TRBV5-6 and TRBJ1-1; D is unclear. From germline, CDR1 is SGHDT and CDR2 YYEEEE. This CDR3 is 16 amino acids long. V shed 1 base and J shed 1 base, with 14 bases lying between them. Here the CDR3 DNA reads TGTGCCAGCAGCTTGAGGGCAGGAATAACGAACACTGAAGCTTTCTTT. It specifies CASSLRAGITNTEAFF.

This clone was counted a few times. This sequence joins TRBV10-3 and TRBJ2-3, with D possibly being TRBD2 (6 bases). Per germline, CDR1 ENHRY and CDR2 SYGVKD. V gave up 6 bases and J gave up 1 base, with 11 bases separating them. This CDR3 is built from 14 residues. The CDR3 protein is CAISQGGGTDTQYF. DNA of the CDR3: TGTGCCATCAGCCAGGGAGGTGGCACAGATACGCAGTATTTT.